These 14 T cell receptor beta chains were all obtained from the same sample, sequenced in a study of Graves' ophthalmopathy and Graves' hyperthyroidism. As the template, RNA transcripts were used to amplify TCR beta CDR3 regions. RT-PCR with HTBI primers came first, then second-round multiplex PCR. TCRdb reprocessed the multiplex PCR reads via MiXCR and lists one record per CDR3 protein. The table has 450,000 or so distinct CDR3 sequences, approximately 15% seen once. The sequencing input was blood. The origin of the receptors is a woman in her 30s with Graves' ophthalmopathy.

Ten or more counts support this clonotype. The rearrangement joins TRBV10-3 to TRBJ1-1; 7 nucleotides align to TRBD1. There are 14 residues in the CDR3. Per the germline V gene, CDR1 is ENHRY and CDR2 is SYGVKD. J lost 1 base, V lost 3 bases, and 2 bases had no gene match. This CDR3 reads CAISDRGGNTEAFF. The CDR3 coding sequence is TGTGCCATCAGTGACAGGGGGGGGAACACTGAAGCTTTCTTT.

This rearrangement joins TRBV7-2 to TRBJ2-7, with 9 bases matching TRBD2. Unmatched junction bases numbered 7, after V lost 3 bases and J lost 4 bases. This CDR3 has 15 amino acids. CDR1 is SGHTA and CDR2 is FQGNSA in the germline V gene. The chain's CDR3 is CASSLLREGRYEQYF. The CDR3 nucleotides read TGTGCCAGCAGCTTGTTGCGGGAGGGCCGGTACGAGCAGTACTTC.

This clonotype was detected a few times. An end of the junction differs from the germline gene, which may be a read error. The chain combines TRBV27 with TRBJ2-5; perhaps D is TRBD1 or TRBD2 (5 bases each). Per germline, CDR1 MNHEY and CDR2 SMNVEV (reference sequence). This CDR3 is 15 amino acids long. CDR3 nucleotide sequence: TGTGCCAGCAGCTCGTTTTCCGGGACCCAAGATACCCAGTACTTC. This encodes CASSSFSGTQDTQYF.

At least ten counts were recorded for this clonotype. This sequence joins TRBV6-1 and TRBJ1-5; 9 nucleotides line up with TRBD1. CDR3 length equals 13 residues. The V gene end was trimmed by 6 bases and the J gene end by 12 bases; junction bases not matched to a gene: 9. CDR1 and CDR2 (germline): MNHNS, SASEGT. CDR3 coding DNA: TGTGCCAGCAGCGAACACTCGGACAGGGGCCAGCATTTT. Its protein product is CASSEHSDRGQHF.

Ten or more counts support this clonotype. The chain couples TRBV28 to TRBJ1-1, with D possibly TRBD1 on 5 matching bases. Germline V gene lookup returns CDR1 MDHEN and CDR2 SYDVKM. V was cut by 7 bases and J by 3 bases, with 12 bases left in between. CDR3 length equals 13 residues. The CDR3 reads CASNYGGDTEAFF. The DNA for the CDR3 is TGTGCCAGCAATTACGGAGGGGACACTGAAGCTTTCTTT.

This clonotype was counted at least ten times. This sequence joins TRBV11-3 and TRBJ2-2, with D unclear. Trimming stripped 1 base from V and 6 bases from J, with 12 bases between. Germline values: CDR1 SGHNT, CDR2 YENEEA. The length of the CDR3 is 15 residues. CDR3 sequence (DNA): TGTGCCAGCAGCTTAGCCTGGTCCCTCTCCGGGGAGCTGTTTTTT. This codes for CASSLAWSLSGELFF.

This clonotype has more than one count but fewer than ten. The J gene is TRBJ2-4, the V gene TRBV29-1; maybe TRBD2 (6 bases). The length of the CDR3 is 13 residues. Germline-derived CDR1 and CDR2 are SQVTM and ANQGSEA. V gave up 4 bases and J gave up 2 bases, with 9 bases separating them. The CDR3, as DNA: TGCAGCGTTGCCGGGGGTTCCAAAAACATTCAGTACTTC. Its protein is CSVAGGSKNIQYF.

This clonotype was counted between two and nine times. The V call is TRBV7-3, the J call TRBJ2-2; 10 bases agree with TRBD1. With 5 bases clipped from V and 6 bases from J, the junction kept 3 bases outside the gene matches. CDR3 size: 14 residues. Germline V CDR1 and CDR2: SGHTA, FQGTGA. The CDR3 region has the DNA TGTGCCAGCAGCCAGACAGGGGGCTCCGGGGAGCTGTTTTTT. The encoded protein is CASSQTGGSGELFF.

This chain's CDR3 is CASSPTLVPYEQYF. Written as DNA, the CDR3 is TGTGCCAGCAGCCCAACCCTCGTCCCCTACGAGCAGTACTTC. This sequence joins TRBV6-1 and TRBJ2-7; no clear D gene. CDR1 and CDR2 from the germline V gene are MNHNS and SASEGT. CDR3 size: 14 residues. Deletions cut 6 bases from V and 2 bases from J, with 14 bases between.

This clonotype was detected ten times or more. The chain recombines TRBV6-1 with TRBJ1-1, with 7 bases lining up with TRBD1. Losses at the gene ends were 5 bases for V and 3 bases for J; bases not matched to a gene: 9. Germline loops: CDR1 MNHNS, CDR2 SASEGT. The CDR3 runs 15 residues. The CDR3 coding sequence is TGTGCCAGCAGTCGTGGGGGCACAGGGGACACTGAAGCTTTCTTT. This translates into CASSRGGTGDTEAFF.

This clonotype was detected ten times or more. CDR3 residues: CASTPGGTGGNTGELFF. DNA of the CDR3: TGTGCCAGCACTCCCGGAGGGACAGGGGGTAACACCGGGGAGCTGTTTTTT. The genes are TRBV11-1 and TRBJ2-2, with 11 bases that match TRBD1. CDR3 length: 17 amino acids. Germline lookup yields CDR1 SGHAT and CDR2 FQDESV (reference sequence). Trimming cost V 7 bases and J 2 bases; bases outside gene matches: 9.

This clonotype was seen repeatedly, ten times or more. This chain joins TRBV6-1 and TRBJ2-7; D is uncertain. V was shortened by 7 bases and J by 6 bases, with 7 bases between the two germline ends. This CDR3 is 10 amino acids long. The germline V gene encodes CDR1 MNHNS and CDR2 SASEGT. CDR3 amino acids: CASKSVEQYF. The DNA for the CDR3 is TGTGCCAGCAAATCCGTCGAGCAGTACTTC.

This clonotype occurred many times. This rearrangement joins TRBV6-1 to TRBJ1-2; unclear D gene. CDR1 is MNHNS and CDR2 is SASEGT in the germline V gene. This CDR3 has 12 amino acids. With 1 base removed from V and 5 bases from J, the gap between germline ends came to 5 bases. The chain's CDR3 is CASSEVRYGYTF. The CDR3 nucleotides read TGTGCCAGCAGTGAAGTACGGTATGGCTACACCTTC.

Many counts were recorded for this clonotype. V and J are TRBV18 and TRBJ1-3; 7 bases are shared with TRBD1. Germline CDR1 and CDR2: KGHSH and LQKENI. CDR3 length: 17 amino acids. V shed 6 bases and J 0 bases; nucleotides not matched to a gene: 11. CDR3 DNA sequence: TGTGCCAGCTCGGCCTGGACAGGACTGTACTCTGGAAACACCATATATTTT. Translated: CASSAWTGLYSGNTIYF.